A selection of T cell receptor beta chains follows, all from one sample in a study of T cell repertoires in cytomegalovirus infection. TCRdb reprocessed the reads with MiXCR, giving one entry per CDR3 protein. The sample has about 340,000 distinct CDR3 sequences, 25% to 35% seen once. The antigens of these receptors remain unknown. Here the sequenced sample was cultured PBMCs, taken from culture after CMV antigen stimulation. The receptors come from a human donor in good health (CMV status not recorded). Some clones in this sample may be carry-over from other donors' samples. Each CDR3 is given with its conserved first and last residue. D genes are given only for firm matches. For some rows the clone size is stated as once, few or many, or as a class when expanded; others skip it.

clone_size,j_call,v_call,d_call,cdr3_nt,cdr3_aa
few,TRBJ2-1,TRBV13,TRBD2,TGTGCCAGCAGCGGACCGGGACTAGCGGGGGCGCGAAATGAGCAGTTCTTC,CASSGPGLAGARNEQFF
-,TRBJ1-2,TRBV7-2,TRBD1,TGTGCCAGCAGCGCGAGACAGGGAGTATATGGCTACACCTTC,CASSARQGVYGYTF
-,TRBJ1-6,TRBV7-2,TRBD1,TGTGCCAGCAGCTCTGGACAGGGCTTCTCACCCCTCCACTTT,CASSSGQGFSPLHF
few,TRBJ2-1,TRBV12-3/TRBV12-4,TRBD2,TGTGCCAGCAGTTTAAGAATAGCGGGGGCCCCGGGGCAGTTCTTC,CASSLRIAGAPGQFF
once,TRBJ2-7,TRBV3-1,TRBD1,TGTGCCAGCAGCCGCATGGGACAGGGGCTCGAGCAGTACTTC,CASSRMGQGLEQYF
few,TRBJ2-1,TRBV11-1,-,TGTGCCAGCAGCTCGGGTTTCTACAATGAGCAGTTCTTC,CASSSGFYNEQFF
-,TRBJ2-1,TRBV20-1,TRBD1,TGCAGTGCTCTGACAGGGGGCGCAGTGAGGGCCTACAATGAGCAGTTCTTC,CSALTGGAVRAYNEQFF
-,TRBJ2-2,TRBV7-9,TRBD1,TGTGCCAGCAGCTTAGCGGACAGGGGGCGCGGCACCGGGGAGCTGTTTTTT,CASSLADRGRGTGELFF
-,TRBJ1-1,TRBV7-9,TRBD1,TGTGCCAGCAGGCGACAGGGCAGGAACACTGAAGCTTTCTTT,CASRRQGRNTEAFF
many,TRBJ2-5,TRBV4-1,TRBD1,TGCGCCAGCAGCCCACCGGGACAGGGAGCTACTCTCCAAGAGACCCAGTACTTC,CASSPPGQGATLQETQYF